This T cell receptor beta chain was identified during a study of T cell responses to AZD1222 COVID-19 vaccine. Study conclusions and caveats: Samples come after the peak T cell response, not at day 14. The study reported that nearly half of spike-specific TCRs target unmutated variant regions.

On this clone itself: Its target is unknown.

Assay: immunoSEQ multiplex PCR; the TCRdb copy retains only in-frame clones and omits some. The sample yields about 140,000 clones, roughly 93% seen once. The CDR3 spans 13 residues. V gave up 7 bases and J gave up 0 bases, with 7 bases separating them. CDR1 and CDR2 (germline): MNHEY, SVGAGI. J is TRBJ2-1 and V is TRBV6-5, with unresolved D. The receptor was isolated from an adult in good health. The specimen comprised peripheral blood, sampled on day 0 of AZD1222 vaccination. CDR3 in amino acids: CASKWSSYNEQFF. CDR3 DNA sequence: TGTGCCAGCAAGTGGAGCTCCTACAATGAGCAGTTCTTC.